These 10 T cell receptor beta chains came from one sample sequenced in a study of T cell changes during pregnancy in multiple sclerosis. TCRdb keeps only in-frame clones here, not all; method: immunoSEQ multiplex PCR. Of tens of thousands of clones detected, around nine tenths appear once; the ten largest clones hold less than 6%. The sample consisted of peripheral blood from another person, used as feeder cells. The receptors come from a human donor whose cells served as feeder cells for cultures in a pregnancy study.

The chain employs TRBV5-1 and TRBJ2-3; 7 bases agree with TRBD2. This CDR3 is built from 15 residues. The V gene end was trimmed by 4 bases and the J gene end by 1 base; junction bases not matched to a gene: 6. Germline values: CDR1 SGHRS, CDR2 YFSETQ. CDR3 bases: TGCGCCAGCAGCCCAGGACTAGGCGGCACAGATACGCAGTATTTT. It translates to CASSPGLGGTDTQYF.

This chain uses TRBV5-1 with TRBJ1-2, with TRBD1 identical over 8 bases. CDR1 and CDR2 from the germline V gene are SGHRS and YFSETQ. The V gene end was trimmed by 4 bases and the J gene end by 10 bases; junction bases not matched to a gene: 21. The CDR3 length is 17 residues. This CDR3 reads CASSTGFTEQGVGNYTF. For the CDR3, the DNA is TGCGCCAGCAGCACCGGTTTTACCGAACAGGGGGTGGGAAACTACACCTTC. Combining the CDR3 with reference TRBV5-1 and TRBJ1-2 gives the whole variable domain KAGVTQTPRYLIKTRGQQVTLSCSPISGHRSVSWYQQTPGQGLQFLFEYFSETQRNKGNFPGRFSGRQFSNSRSEMNVSTLELGDSALYLCASSTGFTEQGVGNYTFGSGTRLTVV.

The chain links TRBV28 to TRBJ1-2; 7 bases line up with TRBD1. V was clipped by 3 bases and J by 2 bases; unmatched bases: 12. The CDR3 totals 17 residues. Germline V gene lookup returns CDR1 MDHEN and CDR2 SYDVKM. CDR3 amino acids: CASSLDPRTGLNYGYTF. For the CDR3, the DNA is TGTGCCAGCAGTTTGGACCCCCGGACAGGTTTAAACTATGGCTACACCTTC.

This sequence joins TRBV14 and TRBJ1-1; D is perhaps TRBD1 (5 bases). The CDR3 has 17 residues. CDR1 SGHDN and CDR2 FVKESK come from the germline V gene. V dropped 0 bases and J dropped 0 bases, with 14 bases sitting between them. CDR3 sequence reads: CASSQDEWTPMNTEAFF. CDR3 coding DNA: TGTGCCAGCAGCCAAGATGAGTGGACACCCATGAACACTGAAGCTTTCTTT.

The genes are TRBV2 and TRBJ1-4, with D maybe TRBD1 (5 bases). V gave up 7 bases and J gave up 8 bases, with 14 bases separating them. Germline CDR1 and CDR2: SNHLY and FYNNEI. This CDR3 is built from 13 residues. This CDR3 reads CASNGETGEKLFF. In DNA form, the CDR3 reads TGTGCCAGCAATGGGGAAACAGGAGAAAAACTGTTTTTT.

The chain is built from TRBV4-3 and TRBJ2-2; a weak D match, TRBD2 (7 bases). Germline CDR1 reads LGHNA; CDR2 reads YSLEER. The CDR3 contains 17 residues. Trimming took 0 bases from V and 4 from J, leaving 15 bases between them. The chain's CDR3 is CASSQDAGAPGTGELFF. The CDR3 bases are TGCGCCAGCAGCCAAGATGCGGGGGCGCCAGGCACCGGGGAGCTGTTTTTT.

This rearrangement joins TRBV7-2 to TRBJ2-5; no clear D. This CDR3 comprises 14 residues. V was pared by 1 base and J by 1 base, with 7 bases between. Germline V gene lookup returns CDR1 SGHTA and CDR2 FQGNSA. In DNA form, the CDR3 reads TGTGCCAGCAGCTTAGAGTGGAGCCAAGAGACCCAGTACTTC. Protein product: CASSLEWSQETQYF. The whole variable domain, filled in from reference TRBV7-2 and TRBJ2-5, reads GAGVSQSPSNKVTEKGKDVELRCDPISGHTALYWYRQSLGQGLEFLIYFQGNSAPDKSGLPSDRFSAERTGGSVSTLTIQRTQQEDSAVYLCASSLEWSQETQYFGPGTRLLVL.

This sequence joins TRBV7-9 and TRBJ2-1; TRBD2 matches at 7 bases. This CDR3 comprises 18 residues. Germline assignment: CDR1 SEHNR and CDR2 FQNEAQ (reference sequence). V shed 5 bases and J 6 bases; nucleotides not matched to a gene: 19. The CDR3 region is CASSPPVRSGESGNEQFF. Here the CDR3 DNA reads TGTGCCAGCAGCCCCCCGGTTCGCAGCGGGGAATCGGGCAATGAGCAGTTCTTC.

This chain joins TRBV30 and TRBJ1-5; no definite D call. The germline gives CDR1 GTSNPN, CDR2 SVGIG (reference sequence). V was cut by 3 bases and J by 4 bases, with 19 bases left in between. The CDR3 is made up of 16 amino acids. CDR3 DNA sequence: TGTGCCTGGAGCCCCGGATCGCCGGGCCGAAATCAGCCCCAGCATTTT. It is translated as CAWSPGSPGRNQPQHF. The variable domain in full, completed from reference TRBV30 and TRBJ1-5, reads SQTIHQWPATLVQPVGSPLSLECTVEGTSNPNLYWYRQAAGRGLQLLFYSVGIGQISSEVPQNLSASRPQDRQFILSSKKLLLSDSGFYLCAWSPGSPGRNQPQHFGDGTRLSIL.

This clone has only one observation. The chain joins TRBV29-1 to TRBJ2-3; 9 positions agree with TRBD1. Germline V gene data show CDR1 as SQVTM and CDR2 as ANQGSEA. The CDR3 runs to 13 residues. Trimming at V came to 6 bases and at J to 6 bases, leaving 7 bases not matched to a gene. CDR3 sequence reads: CSVDRGGMDTQYF. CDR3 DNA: TGCAGCGTGGACAGGGGTGGGATGGATACGCAGTATTTT.